This is a list of T cell receptor beta chains from one sample in a study of identical twins. MiXCR, run by TCRdb on the 5' RACE reads, gives a single entry per CDR3 protein. The sample has 350,000 to 450,000 distinct CDR3 sequences, approximately 17% seen once; the top ten hold roughly 12%. The sequenced sample consisted of naive T cells sorted from blood. These receptors all stem from a man aged 45-60 years in good health. Both conserved end residues are part of each CDR3. The order of the fields is V gene, J gene, D gene, clone size, CDR3 protein, CDR3 DNA. The D gene is left open where the match is weak. Rows may omit the clone size; those that give it use once, few, many or a size class.

v_call: TRBV5-1
j_call: TRBJ2-2
d_call: -
clone_size: few
cdr3_aa: CASRDERSGGELFF
cdr3_nt: TGCGCCAGCAGAGATGAGCGGTCGGGCGGGGAGCTGTTTTTT

v_call: TRBV20-1
j_call: TRBJ2-6
d_call: -
clone_size: few
cdr3_aa: CSADADGANVLTF
cdr3_nt: TGCAGTGCCGATGCAGATGGGGCCAACGTCCTGACTTTC

v_call: TRBV6-2/TRBV6-3
j_call: TRBJ1-2
d_call: -
clone_size: -
cdr3_aa: CASSYAMNYGYTF
cdr3_nt: TGTGCCAGCAGTTACGCGATGAACTATGGCTACACCTTC

v_call: TRBV5-1
j_call: TRBJ2-6
d_call: -
clone_size: few
cdr3_aa: CASSLQNVLTF
cdr3_nt: TGCGCCAGCAGCCTGCAAAACGTCCTGACTTTC

v_call: TRBV6-1
j_call: TRBJ2-5
d_call: -
clone_size: -
cdr3_aa: CASSGNSWLSQYF
cdr3_nt: TGTGCCAGCAGTGGGAATAGCTGGCTTTCCCAGTACTTC

v_call: TRBV15
j_call: TRBJ2-1
d_call: TRBD1
clone_size: once
cdr3_aa: CATSIGTVSYNEQFF
cdr3_nt: TGTGCCACCAGCATAGGGACAGTTTCCTACAATGAGCAGTTCTTC

v_call: TRBV9
j_call: TRBJ2-7
d_call: -
clone_size: many
cdr3_aa: CASSVGPGQGGSYEQYF
cdr3_nt: TGTGCCAGCAGCGTAGGCCCCGGGCAGGGTGGATCCTACGAGCAGTACTTC

v_call: TRBV28
j_call: TRBJ2-7
d_call: -
clone_size: -
cdr3_aa: CASRTASRGYEQYF
cdr3_nt: TGTGCCAGCAGGACAGCTTCCCGTGGCTACGAGCAGTACTTC

v_call: TRBV15
j_call: TRBJ2-1
d_call: -
clone_size: many
cdr3_aa: CATRIGGASYNEQFF
cdr3_nt: TGTGCCACCAGAATAGGCGGGGCCTCCTACAATGAGCAGTTCTTC

v_call: TRBV5-1
j_call: TRBJ1-5
d_call: -
clone_size: -
cdr3_aa: CASSLTVDSNQPQHF
cdr3_nt: TGCGCCAGCAGCTTGACAGTTGATAGCAATCAGCCCCAGCATTTT

v_call: TRBV27
j_call: TRBJ2-3
d_call: TRBD2
clone_size: many
cdr3_aa: CASSLVSGYSGGANTQYF
cdr3_nt: TGTGCCAGCAGTTTGGTGTCGGGATACAGCGGGGGGGCAAATACGCAGTATTTT

v_call: TRBV29-1
j_call: TRBJ1-3
d_call: -
clone_size: many
cdr3_aa: CSYRKGGNTIYF
cdr3_nt: TGCAGCTACAGGAAGGGAGGAAACACCATATATTTT

v_call: TRBV29-1
j_call: TRBJ2-7
d_call: TRBD1
clone_size: -
cdr3_aa: CSVSRTGPYEQYF
cdr3_nt: TGCAGCGTTAGCCGGACAGGGCCCTACGAGCAGTACTTC

v_call: TRBV5-1
j_call: TRBJ1-3
d_call: -
clone_size: once
cdr3_aa: CASSLAPNSGNTIYF
cdr3_nt: TGCGCCAGCAGCTTGGCTCCCAACTCTGGAAACACCATATATTTT

v_call: TRBV29-1
j_call: TRBJ2-7
d_call: -
clone_size: few
cdr3_aa: CSVVESAYEQYF
cdr3_nt: TGCAGCGTTGTGGAATCGGCCTACGAGCAGTACTTC

v_call: TRBV20-1
j_call: TRBJ2-7
d_call: TRBD1
clone_size: few
cdr3_aa: CSATGTGNLNEQYF
cdr3_nt: TGCAGTGCCACCGGGACAGGGAATTTGAACGAGCAGTACTTC

v_call: TRBV4-1
j_call: TRBJ2-1
d_call: -
clone_size: few
cdr3_aa: CASSQDPYPLNPLERIGEQFF
cdr3_nt: TGCGCCAGCAGCCAAGATCCTTACCCCCTGAATCCACTAGAACGAATAGGTGAGCAGTTCTTC

v_call: TRBV5-1
j_call: TRBJ2-5
d_call: -
clone_size: -
cdr3_aa: CASSLVFGAGETQYF
cdr3_nt: TGCGCCAGCAGCTTGGTATTCGGGGCAGGAGAGACCCAGTACTTC

v_call: TRBV6-1
j_call: TRBJ1-5
d_call: -
clone_size: -
cdr3_aa: CASSDSSAGAYSNQPQHF
cdr3_nt: TGTGCCAGCAGTGACAGCTCGGCAGGGGCTTATAGCAATCAGCCCCAGCATTTT

v_call: TRBV12-3/TRBV12-4
j_call: TRBJ2-3
d_call: -
clone_size: many
cdr3_aa: CASSLISWESTDTQYF
cdr3_nt: TGTGCCAGCAGTTTAATCTCCTGGGAGAGCACAGATACGCAGTATTTT

v_call: TRBV30
j_call: TRBJ1-3
d_call: -
clone_size: -
cdr3_aa: CAWRGTYSGNTIYF
cdr3_nt: TGTGCCTGGAGGGGGACGTACTCTGGAAACACCATATATTTT

v_call: TRBV12-3/TRBV12-4
j_call: TRBJ2-5
d_call: TRBD2
clone_size: many
cdr3_aa: CASSLEGGRETQYF
cdr3_nt: TGTGCCAGCAGTTTAGAGGGAGGGAGGGAGACCCAGTACTTC

v_call: TRBV7-2
j_call: TRBJ2-3
d_call: -
clone_size: few
cdr3_aa: CASSLVGGGLTDTQYF
cdr3_nt: TGTGCCAGCAGCCTCGTTGGCGGGGGCCTCACAGATACGCAGTATTTT

v_call: TRBV2
j_call: TRBJ2-1
d_call: TRBD2
clone_size: few
cdr3_aa: CAKSPGLAGHHNEQFF
cdr3_nt: TGTGCCAAATCGCCGGGACTAGCGGGGCACCACAATGAGCAGTTCTTC

v_call: TRBV7-9
j_call: TRBJ2-7
d_call: -
clone_size: few
cdr3_aa: CASRGAAGKVYEQYF
cdr3_nt: TGTGCCAGCAGGGGGGCGGCAGGGAAGGTCTACGAGCAGTACTTC

v_call: TRBV10-3
j_call: TRBJ2-3
d_call: -
clone_size: many
cdr3_aa: CAISGLGRTQRTDTQYF
cdr3_nt: TGTGCCATCAGTGGCCTGGGACGGACCCAGCGCACAGATACGCAGTATTTT

v_call: TRBV7-2
j_call: TRBJ1-1
d_call: -
clone_size: many
cdr3_aa: CASSLVTSGYTEAFF
cdr3_nt: TGTGCCAGCAGCTTAGTAACCAGCGGGTACACTGAAGCTTTCTTT

v_call: TRBV7-6
j_call: TRBJ2-2
d_call: -
clone_size: many
cdr3_aa: CASSDSVTGELFF
cdr3_nt: TGTGCCAGCAGCGATAGCGTCACCGGGGAGCTGTTTTTT

v_call: TRBV5-1
j_call: TRBJ1-1
d_call: -
clone_size: few
cdr3_aa: CASSFSFMNTEAFF
cdr3_nt: TGCGCCAGCAGCTTCAGTTTTATGAACACTGAAGCTTTCTTT

v_call: TRBV5-8
j_call: TRBJ2-3
d_call: TRBD1
clone_size: -
cdr3_aa: CASSLAGRGRHTQYF
cdr3_nt: TGTGCCAGCAGCTTGGCGGGCAGGGGGCGGCATACGCAGTATTTT

v_call: TRBV30
j_call: TRBJ2-5
d_call: -
clone_size: -
cdr3_aa: CAWSVRGIETQYF
cdr3_nt: TGTGCCTGGAGTGTAAGGGGAATAGAGACCCAGTACTTC

v_call: TRBV9
j_call: TRBJ2-6
d_call: -
clone_size: many
cdr3_aa: CASSVRIRAGANVLTF
cdr3_nt: TGTGCCAGCAGCGTAAGAATCCGTGCGGGGGCCAACGTCCTGACTTTC

v_call: TRBV12-3/TRBV12-4
j_call: TRBJ2-1
d_call: TRBD2
clone_size: many
cdr3_aa: CASSTSGAYNEQFF
cdr3_nt: TGTGCCAGCAGCACTAGCGGAGCTTACAATGAGCAGTTCTTC

v_call: TRBV6-2/TRBV6-3
j_call: TRBJ1-5
d_call: -
clone_size: few
cdr3_aa: CASSYSPGVQPQHF
cdr3_nt: TGTGCCAGCAGTTACTCTCCAGGGGTACAGCCCCAGCATTTT

v_call: TRBV4-3
j_call: TRBJ1-2
d_call: -
clone_size: many
cdr3_aa: CASSQEPSRDYGYTF
cdr3_nt: TGCGCCAGCAGCCAAGAACCGAGCAGGGACTATGGCTACACCTTC

v_call: TRBV6-4
j_call: TRBJ1-1
d_call: -
clone_size: -
cdr3_aa: CASSDVQGGAFF
cdr3_nt: TGTGCCAGCAGTGACGTCCAGGGCGGAGCTTTCTTT

v_call: TRBV11-2
j_call: TRBJ2-5
d_call: -
clone_size: many
cdr3_aa: CASSLVGALGETQYF
cdr3_nt: TGTGCCAGCAGCTTAGTGGGGGCCCTCGGGGAGACCCAGTACTTC

v_call: TRBV7-2
j_call: TRBJ2-2
d_call: -
clone_size: many
cdr3_aa: CASGGTGRTGELFF
cdr3_nt: TGTGCCAGCGGCGGGACGGGGCGTACCGGGGAGCTGTTTTTT

v_call: TRBV21-1
j_call: TRBJ1-1
d_call: -
clone_size: -
cdr3_aa: CATDDRNTEAFF
cdr3_nt: TGTGCCACTGACGACAGGAACACTGAAGCTTTCTTT

v_call: TRBV15
j_call: TRBJ2-7
d_call: TRBD2
clone_size: -
cdr3_aa: CATSRALGLAFTYEQYF
cdr3_nt: TGTGCCACCAGCAGAGCCCTGGGACTAGCATTCACCTACGAGCAGTACTTC

v_call: TRBV4-2
j_call: TRBJ2-5
d_call: TRBD2
clone_size: few
cdr3_aa: CASSQGGGGALETQYF
cdr3_nt: TGTGCCAGCAGCCAAGGTGGCGGGGGGGCCCTAGAGACCCAGTACTTC

v_call: TRBV6-2/TRBV6-3
j_call: TRBJ2-1
d_call: TRBD1
clone_size: few
cdr3_aa: CATQERAHRGYNEQFF
cdr3_nt: TGTGCCACGCAGGAAAGAGCCCACAGGGGTTACAATGAGCAGTTCTTC